This TCR beta chain was sequenced during a study of glioma-infiltrating T cells after dendritic cell vaccination. On the study more broadly: The vaccine used monocyte-derived dendritic cells pulsed overnight with autologous tumor lysate. Whole-study results and caveats: TCR clonality showed no direct relationship with survival. Higher pretreatment TIL content predicted longer progression-free time and survival.

Time point in this sample: after dendritic cell vaccination, including at tumor progression/relapse. PBMC were collected before vaccination, two weeks after the third vaccination, and at progression. The sample holds one count of this clone. No antigen is known for it. The CDR3 is 15 residues long. Germline trimming cut 0 bases from V and 4 bases from J; bases unmatched to any gene: 3. CDR1 and CDR2 (germline): SGHTA, FQGNSA. Sequenced by immunoSEQ multiplex PCR; TCRdb stores in-frame clones only, minus some. The sample has fewer than 75,000 clones; under 90% are singletons. The sample here was blood, taken after dendritic cell vaccination. The TCR comes from a human donor with glioblastoma. The chain carries TRBV7-2 and TRBJ2-3; the match to TRBD2 covers 8 bases. The CDR3 DNA reads as TGTGCCAGCAGCTTAGCTTTCGGGGGGGCAGATACGCAGTATTTT. Protein product: CASSLAFGGADTQYF.